The rows below give T cell receptor beta chains drawn from one sample of a study of CD8+CD57+ T cells in acquired aplastic anemia. MiXCR, run by TCRdb on the reads, gives a single entry per CDR3 protein. The table lists 190,000 or so distinct CDR3 sequences, around 60% of them singletons. Material for sequencing was sorted CD4+, CD8+, or CD8+CD57+ T cells (not recorded which) from PBMCs. The receptors shown here come from a human donor in good health. Each CDR3 is given with its conserved first and last residue. A D gene is named only where the DNA matches it firmly. Clone size is given for some rows only: seen once, a few or many times, or a class if the clone is expanded.

D gene,J gene,clone size,V gene,CDR3 length,CDR3 DNA,CDR3 protein
-,TRBJ1-2,-,TRBV2,11,TGTGCCAGCAGTGATAATCCAGGCTACACCTTC,CASSDNPGYTF
TRBD1,TRBJ2-1,-,TRBV10-3,15,TGTGCCATCAGAGATTGGGACAGCTCCTACAATGAGCAGTTCTTC,CAIRDWDSSYNEQFF
-,TRBJ1-5,-,TRBV2,14,TGTGCCAGCAGTGAATATGGGCTGGATCAGCCCCAGCATTTT,CASSEYGLDQPQHF
TRBD2,TRBJ2-7,many,TRBV5-1,15,TGCGCCAGCAGCCAACCGGGACTAGCGGAATACGAGCAGTACTTC,CASSQPGLAEYEQYF
-,TRBJ2-2,many,TRBV7-6,20,TGTGCCAGCAGCTTAGCTCGGTTTAACGGGAGAGACCTGGGCACCGGGGAGCTGTTTTTT,CASSLARFNGRDLGTGELFF
-,TRBJ1-1,-,TRBV7-2,13,TGTGCCAGCAGCTGGGGACAGAACACTGAAGCTTTCTTT,CASSWGQNTEAFF
TRBD2,TRBJ2-5,many,TRBV11-3,15,TGTGCCAGCAGCCTGGGACTAGCGGGAGTCGAGACCCAGTACTTC,CASSLGLAGVETQYF
-,TRBJ2-1,once,TRBV7-2,13,TGTGCCAGCAGCTTAGGAGCATTAAATGAGCAGTTCTTC,CASSLGALNEQFF
-,TRBJ1-2,-,TRBV19,13,TGTGCCAGTAGTATAATCCCAGGCTATGGCTACACCTTC,CASSIIPGYGYTF
-,TRBJ1-2,many,TRBV7-8,14,TGTGCCAGCAGCTTAATGGGGCTCGAGTATGGCTACACCTTC,CASSLMGLEYGYTF
TRBD2,TRBJ2-7,-,TRBV5-1,16,TGCGCCAGCAGCTTACCGGGACTAGCTTCCCCCTACGAGCAGTACTTC,CASSLPGLASPYEQYF
-,TRBJ1-5,many,TRBV7-9,15,TGTGCCAGCAGCTCCGACGCAGGCGGGCATCAGCCCCAGCATTTT,CASSSDAGGHQPQHF
-,TRBJ1-5,once,TRBV7-9,12,TGTGCCAGCAGCTTAGCGCTAGGACCCCAGCATTTT,CASSLALGPQHF
-,TRBJ2-1,many,TRBV5-1,13,TGCGCCAGCAGCTTTCCCGACCCCGGGGTGCAGTTCTTC,CASSFPDPGVQFF
-,TRBJ2-7,once,TRBV15,9,TGTGCCACCAGCAGAGCCCAGTACTTC,CATSRAQYF
TRBD1,TRBJ2-7,-,TRBV5-4,12,TGTGCCAGCAGTTTGGACAGGGGCGAGCAGTACTTC,CASSLDRGEQYF
TRBD2,TRBJ2-2,many,TRBV7-3,14,TGTGCCAGCAGCTTAACGCGGGGGACCGGGGAGCTGTTTTTT,CASSLTRGTGELFF
-,TRBJ1-2,once,TRBV20-1,13,TGCAGTGCCCTCATGGGAGCTAACTATGGCTACACCTTC,CSALMGANYGYTF
TRBD1,TRBJ1-2,-,TRBV7-9,14,TGTGCCAGCAGCTCGAGACAGGGGCCCTATGGCTACACCTTC,CASSSRQGPYGYTF
-,TRBJ1-1,many,TRBV19,12,TGTGCCAGTCCGGGTGAGGGATCTGAAGCTTTCTTT,CASPGEGSEAFF
-,TRBJ2-7,-,TRBV20-1,12,TGCAGTGCTAGTCAGGGGGGCTACGAGCAGTACTTC,CSASQGGYEQYF
-,TRBJ2-2,many,TRBV6-4,18,TGTGCCAGCAGTGGATCCGGGGCGCGAGAAGATAACACCGGGGAGCTGTTTTTT,CASSGSGAREDNTGELFF
-,TRBJ2-7,few,TRBV20-1,14,TGCAGTGCTAGAGATGGCGGCAACTCCTACGAGCAGTACTTC,CSARDGGNSYEQYF
TRBD2,TRBJ2-5,-,TRBV11-2,17,TGTGCCAGCAGCTTGGGGGGACTAGCGGGCCTCAGAGAGACCCAGTACTTC,CASSLGGLAGLRETQYF
TRBD2,TRBJ2-7,few,TRBV15,14,TGTGCCACCAGCGGTAGCGGGGTCTCCTACGAGCAGTACTTC,CATSGSGVSYEQYF
-,TRBJ1-4,-,TRBV19,14,TGTGCCAGTAGTACGGCTACTAGAGGGGAAAAACTGTTTTTT,CASSTATRGEKLFF
-,TRBJ2-7,many,TRBV7-2,11,TGTGCCAGCAGCTTAGGGAACGAGCAGTACTTC,CASSLGNEQYF
TRBD2,TRBJ2-5,-,TRBV11-3,14,TGTGCCAGCAGCCCGAGCGGGAGACAAGAGACCCAGTACTTC,CASSPSGRQETQYF
-,TRBJ1-2,-,TRBV2,14,TGTGCCAGCACCCGACTAGCGGGGGAGCGTGGCTACACCTTC,CASTRLAGERGYTF
TRBD2,TRBJ2-1,-,TRBV19,16,TGTGCCAGTAGTATAGCGAGCGGGAGGCCCTACAATGAGCAGTTCTTC,CASSIASGRPYNEQFF
TRBD1,TRBJ1-1,-,TRBV29-1,13,TGCAGCGTTGCACAGGGGACGAACACTGAAGCTTTCTTT,CSVAQGTNTEAFF
-,TRBJ2-7,-,TRBV24-1,15,TGTGCCACCAGTGATCGGCGGGCCGGGGCTTACGAGCAGTACTTC,CATSDRRAGAYEQYF
-,TRBJ2-7,-,TRBV5-8,12,TGTGCCAGCAGCCGCGGAAGTCTGGAGCAGTACTTC,CASSRGSLEQYF
-,TRBJ2-7,many,TRBV20-1,16,TGCAGTGCTAGAGGTGAGGGTAGCTCCGAAGTTGGGGAGCAGTACTTC,CSARGEGSSEVGEQYF
-,TRBJ1-5,once,TRBV2,13,TGTGCCAGCAGGGGCACCCAGAATCAGCCCCAGCATTTT,CASRGTQNQPQHF
-,TRBJ2-5,-,TRBV24-1,13,TGTGCCACCAGTGATGGCAGCCAAGAGACCCAGTACTTC,CATSDGSQETQYF
-,TRBJ1-5,-,TRBV19,16,TGTGCCAGTAGTATAGTTTTCGGCACTAGCAATCAGCCCCAGCATTTT,CASSIVFGTSNQPQHF
TRBD2,TRBJ2-3,once,TRBV2,16,TGTGCCAGCAGTGACGGACTAGCGGGCCTCCAGGATACGCAGTATTTT,CASSDGLAGLQDTQYF
-,TRBJ2-3,few,TRBV7-3,15,TGTGCCAGCAGCTTAGTCGCAGGGCCAACAGATACGCAGTATTTT,CASSLVAGPTDTQYF
-,TRBJ2-1,many,TRBV9,14,TGTGCCAGCAGCGTAGTTGACGGGAGCAATGAGCAGTTCTTC,CASSVVDGSNEQFF
TRBD2,TRBJ2-1,many,TRBV4-1,16,TGCGCCAGCAGCCAGACCGGGACTAGATCCTACAATGAGCAGTTCTTC,CASSQTGTRSYNEQFF
-,TRBJ2-7,-,TRBV11-3,15,TGTGCCAGCAGCGTTGACGGGCAGGGGAAGCCCGAGCAGTACTTC,CASSVDGQGKPEQYF
-,TRBJ1-5,-,TRBV24-1,16,TGTGCCACCAGTGACCCAGGACAACCTAGCAATCAGCCCCAGCATTTT,CATSDPGQPSNQPQHF
TRBD1,TRBJ1-1,many,TRBV29-1,15,TGCAGCGTTCCGACTGGACAGGAAACAGGCACTGAAGCTTTCTTT,CSVPTGQETGTEAFF
TRBD1,TRBJ2-1,many,TRBV15,16,TGTGCCACCAGCAGAGATTCCGGGACAGTCTTCAATGAGCAGTTCTTC,CATSRDSGTVFNEQFF
-,TRBJ2-7,many,TRBV6-2/TRBV6-3,13,TGTGCCAGCAGTACAGGGTCACCCCACGAGCAGTACTTC,CASSTGSPHEQYF
-,TRBJ1-4,few,TRBV12-3/TRBV12-4,18,TGTGCCAGCAGTTTGTTTGGGAACCAGATCCCAACTAATGAAAAACTGTTTTTT,CASSLFGNQIPTNEKLFF
-,TRBJ1-2,few,TRBV20-1,13,TGCAGTGCTACTAGACCCTCAACTTCTGGCTACACCTTC,CSATRPSTSGYTF
TRBD2,TRBJ2-3,many,TRBV9,19,TGTGCCAGCAGCAACCTGGGACTAGCGGGGGATCGGGGCACAGATACGCAGTATTTT,CASSNLGLAGDRGTDTQYF
TRBD1,TRBJ2-3,-,TRBV20-1,15,TGCAGTGCTAGGGACTTCGAGGGGGCGAGGGATACGCAGTATTTT,CSARDFEGARDTQYF
TRBD1,TRBJ1-5,many,TRBV19,14,TGTGCCAGTACCGCAGGACAGGGGGGACAGCCCCAGCATTTT,CASTAGQGGQPQHF